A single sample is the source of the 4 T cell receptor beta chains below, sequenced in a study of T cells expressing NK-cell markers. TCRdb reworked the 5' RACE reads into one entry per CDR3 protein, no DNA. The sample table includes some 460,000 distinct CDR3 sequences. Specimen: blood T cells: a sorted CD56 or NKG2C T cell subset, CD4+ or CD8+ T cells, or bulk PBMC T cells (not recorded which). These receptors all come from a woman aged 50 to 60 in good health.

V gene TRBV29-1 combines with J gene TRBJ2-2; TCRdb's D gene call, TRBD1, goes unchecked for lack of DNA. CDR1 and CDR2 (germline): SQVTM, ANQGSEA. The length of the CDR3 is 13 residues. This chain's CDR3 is CSVGRDRRGELFF.

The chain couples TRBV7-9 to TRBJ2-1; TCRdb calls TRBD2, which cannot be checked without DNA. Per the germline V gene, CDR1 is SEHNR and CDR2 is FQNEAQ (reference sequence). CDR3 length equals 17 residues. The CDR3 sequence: CASSLAGGRGLHNEQFF. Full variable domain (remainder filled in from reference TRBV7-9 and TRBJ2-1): DTGVSQNPRHKITKRGQNVTFRCDPISEHNRLYWYRQTLGQGPEFLTYFQNEAQLEKSRLLSDRFSAERPKGSFSTLEIQRTEQGDSAMYLCASSLAGGRGLHNEQFFGPGTRLTVL.

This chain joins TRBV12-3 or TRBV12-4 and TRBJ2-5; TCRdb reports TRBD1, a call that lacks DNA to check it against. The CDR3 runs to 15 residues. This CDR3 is CASSSDRPLQETQYF.

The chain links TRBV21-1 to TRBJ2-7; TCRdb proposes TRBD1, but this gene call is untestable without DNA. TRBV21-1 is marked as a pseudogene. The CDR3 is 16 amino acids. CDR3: CASSKGGQGPVYEQYF.